The 10 T cell receptor beta chains below come from one sample, sequenced in a study of blood T cell repertoires in COVID-19. Data came from immunoSEQ multiplex PCR; TCRdb stores just in-frame clones and leaves some out. The data show about 220,000 clones, 82% seen once. Input material: PBMCs or T cells enriched from blood (not recorded which). The receptors originated from a woman aged 55-75 years who had recovered from COVID-19.

This chain joins TRBV30 and TRBJ2-3; 8 bases are a match to TRBD2. This CDR3 has 22 amino acids. J was trimmed by 3 bases and V by 8 bases; bases with no gene match: 34. CDR1 is GTSNPN, CDR2 SVGIG, per germline (reference sequence). The CDR3 protein is CAPHFRGGAILGSSAWTDTQYF. The CDR3 coding sequence is TGTGCCCCCCATTTCCGGGGGGGGGCCATCCTTGGGTCGAGCGCCTGGACAGATACGCAGTATTTT.

J is TRBJ1-2 and V is TRBV25-1; tentatively, D is TRBD1 (6 bases). V lost 1 base and J lost 7, with 10 bases in between. CDR1 and CDR2 (germline): MGHDK, SYGVNS. The CDR3 covers 13 residues. CDR3 DNA sequence: TGTGCCAGCAGTGAATCACAGGGCCGTGGCTACACCTTC. Translating it yields CASSESQGRGYTF.

This chain joins TRBV29-1 and TRBJ1-2; 9 bases align to TRBD1. J was trimmed by 8 bases and V by 5 bases; bases with no gene match: 9. The CDR3 totals 13 residues. CDR1 and CDR2 (germline): SQVTM, ANQGSEA. Here the CDR3 DNA reads TGCAGCGTTCGTAACACAGGGGGCCTAGGCTACACCTTC. This gives the protein CSVRNTGGLGYTF.

The chain recombines TRBV5-4 with TRBJ1-3, with a tentative D call TRBD1 (5 bases). This CDR3 spans 14 amino acids. Looked up from germline, CDR1 is SGHNT and CDR2 is YYREEE (reference sequence). V was cut by 6 bases and J by 4 bases, with 14 bases left in between. The CDR3 nucleotides read TGTGCCAGCACCGATGGAGGGGCCGGAAACACCATATATTTT. It translates to CASTDGGAGNTIYF.

J is TRBJ1-6 and V is TRBV5-6; no clear D gene. Germline V CDR1 and CDR2: SGHDT, YYEEEE. The CDR3 extends over 13 amino acids. V was cut by 6 bases and J by 7 bases, with 11 bases left in between. DNA for the CDR3: TGTGCCAGCACCTATGGGAGGAATTCACCCCTCCACTTT. It encodes CASTYGRNSPLHF.

This chain connects TRBV7-6 to TRBJ2-5; TRBD1 agrees at 8 bases. The CDR3 is 17 residues long. Germline trimming cut 0 bases from V and 3 bases from J; bases unmatched to any gene: 9. From germline, CDR1 is SGHVS and CDR2 FNYEAQ. CDR3 DNA: TGTGCCAGCAGCTTAGCAAATGTCAGGGGGCGCGAAGAGACCCAGTACTTC. Its translation: CASSLANVRGREETQYF.

The chain has TRBV12-3 or TRBV12-4 and TRBJ2-5, with a possible D match to TRBD1 (6 bases). CDR3 length: 13 amino acids. V dropped 8 bases and J dropped 1 base, with 11 bases sitting between them. Here the CDR3 DNA reads TGTGCCAGCGGAAAGGGGGTCCAAGAGACCCAGTACTTC. Translated, it gives CASGKGVQETQYF.

This chain joins TRBV21-1 and TRBJ2-6; the table calls TRBD1, which could not be checked here. TRBV21-1 is assigned pseudogene status. This CDR3 has 19 residues. CDR3 DNA: TGTGCCAGCAGCTTAACCGTGACAGGGTATTCCTCTGGGGCCAACGTCCTGACTTTC. Its protein product is CASSLTVTGYSSGANVLTF.

The chain employs TRBV5-1 and TRBJ2-3; TRBD1 might be the D (6 bases). The ends were cut back, 6 bases at V and 0 bases at J, with 11 bases in the middle. The germline V gene has CDR1 SGHRS and CDR2 YFSETQ. The CDR3 is 14 residues long. CDR3: CASTPGVSTDTQYF. The DNA of the CDR3 is TGCGCCAGCACTCCAGGGGTTAGCACAGATACGCAGTATTTT.

This chain joins TRBV12-3 or TRBV12-4 and TRBJ1-2, with 7 positions matching TRBD1. The CDR3 contains 12 residues. The V segment lost 5 bases and the J segment 7 bases; nucleotides outside the gene matches: 4. The DNA of the CDR3 is TGTGCCAGCAGTACCCGACAGGGTGGCTACACCTTC. Amino acid sequence: CASSTRQGGYTF.